The clone carrying this T cell receptor (beta chain) was observed once. This sample stems from a study of blood T cell repertoires in COVID-19. Looking at the study overall: Sample material is recorded as cDNA or gDNA derived from T cells, B-cell-depleted T cells, or PBMCs.

Germline V gene data show CDR1 as SGDLS and CDR2 as YYNGEE. CDR3 length: 16 residues. V lost 4 bases, J lost 2 bases, and 7 bases stayed unmatched. As originally analysed: Counts of nucleated cells, estimated from reference gene primer amplification, were obtained. The table came from immunoSEQ multiplex PCR; TCRdb's copy has only in-frame clones and leaves some out. The V and J calls and clone size are taken from that table; D and trimming were inferred from the DNA. This sample carries about 88,000 clones, roughly 72% of them seen once, and the ten largest clones take roughly 25%. The gene calls are TRBV9 and TRBJ2-2; 8 bases match TRBD2. The sequence derives from a woman aged 60 to 75 in a cohort sampled during active or convalescent COVID-19. Material: peripheral blood. The CDR3 DNA reads TGTGCCAGCAGCCGCCGGGGGGGCTCAAACACCGGGGAGCTGTTTTTT. Residues: CASSRRGGSNTGELFF.